The 18 T cell receptor beta chains listed next were all sequenced from one sample in a study of blood T cell repertoires in COVID-19. The method was immunoSEQ multiplex PCR; TCRdb's version includes in-frame clones alone and lacks a portion of them. The data contain approximately 90,000 clones, 81% of them singletons. Material for sequencing was peripheral blood. These receptors were obtained from a man aged 80 or over with active or convalescent COVID-19.

Of note for this clone: Distinct nucleotide sequences in the sample also encode this CDR3. The rearrangement joins TRBV18 to TRBJ2-7, with 7 bases matching TRBD1. V dropped 0 bases and J dropped 0; count of bases not matched to a gene: 2. The CDR3 covers 15 residues. Germline V gene data show CDR1 as KGHSH and CDR2 as LQKENI. The CDR3 is CASSPPDRSSYEQYF. In DNA form, the CDR3 reads TGTGCCAGCTCACCACCGGACAGGAGCTCCTACGAGCAGTACTTC.

V gene TRBV3-1 (or the pseudogene TRBV3-2) combines with J gene TRBJ1-1; no reliable D call. CDR1 and CDR2 from the germline V gene are LGHDT and YNNKEL (reference sequence). This CDR3 is 14 amino acids long. Trimming shortened V by 5 bases and J by 3 bases, and 13 bases separated the two germline ends. The CDR3 coding sequence is TGTGCCAGCAGCTTGTTAAACGGGGACACTGAAGCTTTCTTT. Translated: CASSLLNGDTEAFF.

The chain carries TRBV27 and TRBJ2-5; D gene unclear. The CDR3 runs to 15 residues. The V and J ends lost 5 bases and 4 bases respectively, with 17 bases between them. CDR1 is MNHEY and CDR2 is SMNVEV in the germline V gene (reference sequence). The CDR3 spells CASSPRTVPTETQYF. The CDR3 DNA is TGTGCCAGCAGTCCACGAACGGTCCCCACAGAGACCCAGTACTTC.

This chain links TRBV4-2 with TRBJ2-1; 13 bases match TRBD2. The CDR3 is made up of 16 amino acids. V lost 4 bases and J lost 7; bases outside the gene matches: 7. The germline gives CDR1 LGHNA, CDR2 YNFKEQ. CDR3 sequence: CASSLTSGGALNEQFF. In DNA form, the CDR3 reads TGTGCCAGCAGCCTTACTAGCGGGGGGGCCTTAAATGAGCAGTTCTTC.

The chain joins TRBV19 to TRBJ2-7; 7 bases align to TRBD1. With 5 bases clipped from V and 11 bases from J, the junction kept 15 bases outside the gene matches. CDR3 length: 14 residues. CDR1 is LNHDA, CDR2 SQIVND, per germline (reference sequence). The CDR3 DNA follows: TGTGCCAGTAGTTACCGGGACAGCCCACATGGGGAGTACTTC. Translating gives CASSYRDSPHGEYF.

This clone has a handful of counts. The V call is TRBV10-3, the J call TRBJ2-6, with 12 bases identical to TRBD1. The CDR3 is 18 residues long. Germline trimming cut 3 bases from V and 1 base from J; bases unmatched to any gene: 4. Germline CDR1 ENHRY, CDR2 SYGVKD. The CDR3 DNA is TGTGCCATCAGTGAAGGGACAGGGGGCTTATCTGGGGCCAACGTCCTGACTTTC. Residues: CAISEGTGGLSGANVLTF.

This chain links TRBV19 with TRBJ1-2; D is unresolved. Deletions cut 5 bases from V and 8 bases from J, with 24 bases between. Germline V gene data show CDR1 as LNHDA and CDR2 as SQIVND (reference sequence). This CDR3 is 16 amino acids long. The CDR3 loop reads CASSPPTPHVGGGYTF. CDR3 coding DNA: TGTGCCAGTAGTCCGCCAACCCCCCATGTGGGCGGGGGCTACACCTTC.

Here the CDR3 reads CASSPFEGSLNTEAFF. The CDR3 DNA reads as TGTGCCAGCAGTCCCTTCGAGGGCAGTTTGAACACTGAAGCTTTCTTT. This sequence joins TRBV25-1 and TRBJ1-1; D is ambiguous. The V gene's germline CDR1 is MGHDK and CDR2 SYGVNS. V was trimmed by 5 bases and J by 0 bases, leaving 16 bases between them. The CDR3 loop spans 16 amino acids.

The chain employs TRBV6-5 and TRBJ1-5; possibly TRBD1 for D (5 bases). This CDR3 has 15 amino acids. Trimming shortened V by 0 bases and J by 3 bases, and 9 bases separated the two germline ends. Germline CDR1 and CDR2: MNHEY and SVGAGI. Written as DNA, the CDR3 is TGTGCCAGCAGTTACTCTGGGGGGTCCAATCAGCCCCAGCATTTT. Translating gives CASSYSGGSNQPQHF.

V gene TRBV5-1 combines with J gene TRBJ2-7; 13 bases align to TRBD2. Losses at the gene ends were 4 bases for V and 7 bases for J; bases not matched to a gene: 8. The V gene's germline CDR1 is SGHRS and CDR2 YFSETQ. The CDR3 extends over 15 amino acids. For the CDR3, the DNA is TGCGCCAGCAGCACCAGGACTAGCGGGGGTAAAGAGCAGTACTTC. Protein product: CASSTRTSGGKEQYF.

This clone was recorded only once. The chain has TRBV7-3 and TRBJ1-2; TRBD1 is a possible D gene (6 bases). The germline CDR1 and CDR2 sequences are SGHTA and FQGTGA. Trimming removed 5 bases at V and 2 bases at J, with 9 bases between. The CDR3 is made up of 13 amino acids. In nucleotides, the CDR3 is TGTGCCAGCAGCCCACAGGGAAACTATGGCTACACCTTC. Its protein product is CASSPQGNYGYTF.

The J gene is TRBJ1-5, the V gene TRBV19; D is perhaps TRBD1 (6 bases). V lost 9 bases and J 1 base, leaving 16 bases between the germline ends. The CDR3 spans 15 residues. CDR1 and CDR2 (germline): LNHDA, SQIVND (reference sequence). CDR3 nucleotides: TGTGCCAGCAACGGGGGGGGCTTAAGCAATCAGCCCCAGCATTTT. Translating gives CASNGGGLSNQPQHF.

The rearrangement uses TRBV24-1 and TRBJ2-3, with D tentatively TRBD2 (6 bases). The CDR3 is 17 residues long. The germline V and J ends were trimmed by 7 bases and 6 bases, with 25 bases remaining between them. Germline CDR1 and CDR2: KGHDR and SFDVKD. The CDR3 DNA reads as TGTGCCACCAGCGCCACGCGGGGCCCCGGGGCAGGGGATACGCAGTATTTT. Its protein product is CATSATRGPGAGDTQYF.

The rearrangement joins TRBV5-1 to TRBJ2-7; tentatively, D is TRBD1 (5 bases). The CDR3 runs 13 residues. V dropped 4 bases and J dropped 5 bases, with 13 bases sitting between them. Germline CDR1 and CDR2: SGHRS and YFSETQ. The CDR3 sequence is CASSTPWGDEQYF. For the CDR3, the DNA is TGCGCCAGCAGCACCCCTTGGGGCGACGAGCAGTACTTC.

The V call is TRBV2, the J call TRBJ1-1; a possible D gene is TRBD1 (6 bases). From germline, CDR1 is SNHLY and CDR2 FYNNEI. The CDR3 extends over 14 amino acids. The V end lost 6 bases, the J end lost 1 base, and 12 bases lay between the germline ends. The CDR3 coding sequence is TGTGCCAGCAGGGTTAGGGGGTCGAACACTGAAGCTTTCTTT. Translating gives CASRVRGSNTEAFF.

This chain connects TRBV11-3 to TRBJ1-2; 8 nucleotides line up with TRBD1. Germline lookup yields CDR1 SGHNT and CDR2 YENEEA. CDR3 length: 18 amino acids. V was pared by 0 bases and J by 0 bases, with 9 bases of the junction left unmatched. CDR3 sequence (DNA): TGTGCCAGCAGCTTAGAGCCTCGAGGACAGGGAACTAACTATGGCTACACCTTC. Its translation is CASSLEPRGQGTNYGYTF.

V and J are TRBV2 and TRBJ2-7; D perhaps matches TRBD2 (6 bases). Deletions cut 4 bases from V and 6 bases from J, with 19 bases between. The CDR3 sequence is 15 residues long. The germline V gene has CDR1 SNHLY and CDR2 FYNNEI. The CDR3 DNA reads TGTGCCAGCAGTGTCCCGCGGGGACTGGTGGCCGAGCAGTACTTC. It yields the protein CASSVPRGLVAEQYF.

This clone was picked up one time. V is TRBV19 and J is TRBJ2-1, with a weak D call TRBD2 (6 bases). Germline V gene sequence: CDR1 LNHDA, CDR2 SQIVND (reference sequence). CDR3 length: 16 residues. V dropped 6 bases and J dropped 2 bases, with 17 bases sitting between them. The CDR3 loop reads CASRFAPGGTYNEQFF. In nucleotides, the CDR3 is TGTGCCAGTAGGTTCGCCCCCGGGGGTACCTACAATGAGCAGTTCTTC.